The 14 T cell receptor beta chains below come from one sample, sequenced in a study of cytomegalovirus exposure and HLA in healthy donors. Vbeta (60) and Jbeta (13) primers were used in the PCR. This table comes from immunoSEQ multiplex PCR, and its TCRdb copy is limited to in-frame clones, with some not included. The profile shows about 120,000 clones, about 75% of them singletons. The sequencing input was PBMCs. Source of these receptors: a man aged 55 to 70 in good health and CMV-seropositive.

This chain links TRBV27 with TRBJ1-1; the match to TRBD1 covers 9 bases. J was trimmed by 3 bases and V by 3 bases; bases with no gene match: 8. The CDR3 contains 16 residues. The germline gives CDR1 MNHEY, CDR2 SMNVEV (reference sequence). CDR3 sequence: CASSFWGQGVDTEAFF. In DNA, the CDR3 is TGTGCCAGCAGTTTTTGGGGACAGGGTGTAGACACTGAAGCTTTCTTT.

The V call is TRBV30, the J call TRBJ2-7, with D possibly matching TRBD2 (6 bases). The CDR3 runs to 14 residues. Trimming removed 4 bases at V and 1 base at J, with 14 bases between. Germline lookup yields CDR1 GTSNPN and CDR2 SVGIG (reference sequence). This CDR3 is CAWKFAGSSYEQYF. CDR3 sequence (DNA): TGTGCCTGGAAGTTCGCGGGGTCGTCCTACGAGCAGTACTTC.

The J gene is TRBJ1-1, the V gene TRBV5-1, with D possibly being TRBD1 (6 bases). V was trimmed by 6 bases and J by 6 bases, leaving 21 bases between them. The length of the CDR3 is 15 residues. Germline CDR1 reads SGHRS; CDR2 reads YFSETQ. CDR3 amino acids: CASNFTDVGGPEAFF. CDR3 in DNA: TGCGCCAGCAACTTCACGGACGTTGGGGGCCCTGAAGCTTTCTTT.

The chain carries TRBV6-1 and TRBJ1-5; no reliable D call. The germline CDR1 and CDR2 sequences are MNHNS and SASEGT. The CDR3 runs 14 residues. Trimming shortened V by 1 base and J by 0 bases, and 4 bases separated the two germline ends. The CDR3 sequence is CASSEGYSNQPQHF. As DNA, the CDR3 is TGTGCCAGCAGTGAAGGTTATAGCAATCAGCCCCAGCATTTT.

The chain carries TRBV7-2 and TRBJ2-1; D not resolved. Trimming stripped 5 bases from V and 10 bases from J, with 9 bases between. Germline CDR1 SGHTA, CDR2 FQGNSA. This CDR3 region has 11 residues. This chain's CDR3 is CASSPGPEQFF. Here the CDR3 DNA reads TGTGCCAGCAGCCCGGGTCCGGAGCAGTTCTTC. The full variable domain, its missing parts supplied by reference TRBV7-2 and TRBJ2-1, is GAGVSQSPSNKVTEKGKDVELRCDPISGHTALYWYRQSLGQGLEFLIYFQGNSAPDKSGLPSDRFSAERTGGSVSTLTIQRTQQEDSAVYLCASSPGPEQFFGPGTRLTVL.

The V gene is TRBV10-2, the J gene TRBJ2-5; tentatively, D is TRBD2 (5 bases). The germline V gene encodes CDR1 WSHSY and CDR2 SAAADI. Trimming stripped 5 bases from V and 1 base from J, with 5 bases between. This CDR3 contains 12 residues. The CDR3 DNA sequence: TGCGCCAGCAGTCTAGCCCAAGAGACCCAGTACTTC. Protein sequence: CASSLAQETQYF.

The V and J genes are TRBV30 and TRBJ2-7; TRBD1 matches 7 bases. The junction had 11 bases not matched to a gene; V was cut back by 6 bases and J by 0 bases. The V gene's germline CDR1 is GTSNPN and CDR2 SVGIG (reference sequence). This CDR3 has 15 amino acids. CDR3 residues: CACWSGGESSYEQYF. DNA for the CDR3: TGTGCCTGCTGGTCAGGGGGAGAAAGCTCCTACGAGCAGTACTTC.

The chain combines TRBV19 with TRBJ1-2, with D possibly being TRBD1 (5 bases). Between the trimmed V and J ends, which lost 3 bases and 4 bases, there was a span of 12 bases. Germline assignment: CDR1 LNHDA and CDR2 SQIVND (reference sequence). CDR3 length: 14 amino acids. CDR3 DNA sequence: TGTGCCAGTAGTATTCAGGGCGGGAGCTATGGCTACACCTTC. This encodes CASSIQGGSYGYTF.

The chain employs TRBV4-2 and TRBJ1-5, with TRBD1 matching 10 bases. V was pared by 0 bases and J by 6 bases, with 8 bases of the junction left unmatched. Germline V gene lookup returns CDR1 LGHNA and CDR2 YNFKEQ. The CDR3 sequence is 17 residues long. The CDR3 loop is CASSQDPDRGLGQPQHF. The CDR3 nucleotides are TGTGCCAGCAGCCAAGACCCTGACAGGGGGCTCGGTCAGCCCCAGCATTTT.

V is TRBV7-8 and J is TRBJ2-5, with TRBD1 identical over 7 bases. The V and J ends lost 4 bases and 5 bases, in that order; junction bases with no gene match: 10. The CDR3 covers 15 residues. Germline-derived CDR1 and CDR2 are SGHVS and FQNEAQ. The CDR3 sequence is CASSYDRVAGETQYF. CDR3 nucleotide sequence: TGTGCCAGCAGCTACGACAGGGTCGCCGGGGAGACCCAGTACTTC.

This clone was seen once. The chain uses TRBV6-1 and TRBJ2-5; D is ambiguous. V lost 3 bases and J lost 5, with 13 bases in between. Germline V gives CDR1 MNHNS, CDR2 SASEGT. This CDR3 is 14 amino acids long. This chain's CDR3 is CASSDSRLWETQYF. The CDR3 DNA follows: TGTGCCAGCAGTGACTCCAGGTTATGGGAGACCCAGTACTTC.

The chain recombines TRBV5-1 with TRBJ2-5; 12 bases are shared with TRBD2. In germline, CDR1 is SGHRS, CDR2 YFSETQ. The length of the CDR3 is 16 residues. With V trimmed by 4 bases and J by 1 base, 5 bases remained unmatched. Here the CDR3 DNA reads TGCGCCAGCAGCCCGGCACTAGCGGGGGGCCAAGAGACCCAGTACTTC. Its translation: CASSPALAGGQETQYF.

This clone was found once. This rearrangement joins TRBV7-8 to TRBJ1-2, with D possibly being TRBD1 (5 bases). This CDR3 comprises 15 residues. Germline V CDR1 and CDR2: SGHVS, FQNEAQ. V lost 5 bases to trimming and J lost 4 bases, with 17 bases between them. The CDR3 DNA is TGTGCCAGCAGCCCTTGGTCGGCCGGGGGCTATGGCTACACCTTC. As protein: CASSPWSAGGYGYTF.

This rearrangement joins TRBV6-1 to TRBJ2-7; D is unclear. Germline V gives CDR1 MNHNS, CDR2 SASEGT. The CDR3 sequence is 15 residues long. The V end lost 2 bases, the J end lost 2 bases, and 13 bases lay between the germline ends. The CDR3: CASSEWAQAPYEQYF. CDR3 DNA: TGTGCCAGCAGTGAATGGGCCCAAGCCCCCTACGAGCAGTACTTC.